Shown below are 24 T cell receptor beta chains from a single sample sequenced in a study of blood T cell repertoires in COVID-19. TCRdb's copy holds only in-frame clones and misses some; the assay was immunoSEQ multiplex PCR. The table includes roughly 190,000 clones, approximately 80% detected once. Material: peripheral blood. The receptors stem from a man in his 60s with acute or convalescent COVID-19.

The CDR3 protein is CASQLNTEAFF. The CDR3 DNA is TGTGCCAGTCAATTGAACACTGAAGCTTTCTTT. The rearrangement links TRBV6-5 to TRBJ1-1; D remains unclear. The V end was cut by 9 bases, the J end by 0 bases, with 5 bases between. Germline loops: CDR1 MNHEY, CDR2 SVGAGI. CDR3 size: 11 residues.

The chain has TRBV5-1 and TRBJ1-2; D may be TRBD1 (6 bases). Germline CDR1 is SGHRS and CDR2 is YFSETQ. The CDR3 totals 15 residues. V was pared by 7 bases and J by 3 bases, with 19 bases between. CDR3 DNA: TGCGCCAGCTCAGATACAGGGAATGTGGACTATGGCTACACCTTC. Its protein is CASSDTGNVDYGYTF.

As for this clone: Other DNA sequences in the sample encode the same CDR3. The chain combines TRBV7-2 with TRBJ1-1, with D uncertain. The length of the CDR3 is 12 residues. V lost 3 bases to trimming and J lost 3 bases, with 5 bases between them. CDR1 is SGHTA, CDR2 FQGNSA, per germline. CDR3 residues: CASSFSDTEAFF. In nucleotides, the CDR3 is TGTGCCAGCAGCTTTAGTGACACTGAAGCTTTCTTT.

V and J are TRBV25-1 and TRBJ2-2; no clear D. The ends were cut back, 10 bases at V and 1 base at J, with 13 bases in the middle. This CDR3 region has 14 residues. The germline gives CDR1 MGHDK, CDR2 SYGVNS. DNA for the CDR3: TGTGCCACTCAAGACTCCTTGAACACCGGGGAGCTGTTTTTT. Translated, it gives CATQDSLNTGELFF.

This clone was observed a few times. The chain uses TRBV2 and TRBJ2-4, with a weak D call TRBD1 (5 bases). V was cut by 2 bases and J by 8 bases, with 13 bases left in between. This CDR3 has 14 residues. The germline V gene has CDR1 SNHLY and CDR2 FYNNEI. The CDR3 spells CASSEQGYGDIQYF. CDR3 in DNA: TGTGCCAGCAGTGAACAGGGTTATGGGGACATTCAGTACTTC.

The V call is TRBV7-2, the J call TRBJ1-2; maybe TRBD1 (5 bases). The CDR3 runs 13 residues. Trimming removed 3 bases at V and 8 bases at J, with 13 bases between. CDR1 is SGHTA, CDR2 FQGNSA, per germline. CDR3 loop: CASSFSRDLGYTF. For the CDR3, the DNA is TGTGCCAGCAGCTTTTCCAGGGACTTAGGCTACACCTTC.

The chain joins TRBV6-5 to TRBJ2-7; TRBD2 agrees at 10 bases. Germline CDR1 reads MNHEY; CDR2 reads SVGAGI. The CDR3 covers 13 residues. Trimming cost V 5 bases and J 6 bases; bases outside gene matches: 4. The CDR3 reads CASSLAGVFEQYF. The CDR3 coding sequence is TGTGCCAGCAGTCTAGCGGGAGTTTTCGAGCAGTACTTC.

The rearrangement joins TRBV5-6 to TRBJ1-5, with no clear D. The CDR3 runs to 15 residues. Germline V CDR1 and CDR2: SGHDT, YYEEEE. Deletions cut 4 bases from V and 2 bases from J, with 13 bases between. CDR3 residues: CASSPGRAGNQPQHF. The CDR3 DNA reads TGTGCCAGCAGCCCGGGGAGGGCGGGCAATCAGCCCCAGCATTTT.

A remark on this clone: Within the sample, other DNA sequences also encode this same CDR3. CDR3 sequence reads: CASSQPRVNTEAFF. CDR3 sequence (DNA): TGCGCCAGCAGCCAGCCACGGGTGAACACTGAAGCTTTCTTT. V usage is TRBV4-1 and J usage is TRBJ1-1; D ambiguous. Germline assignment: CDR1 MGHRA and CDR2 YSYEKL. There are 14 residues in the CDR3. V was pared by 3 bases and J by 0 bases, with 8 bases between.

The chain recombines TRBV4-1 with TRBJ2-5; 8 bases map to TRBD2. The CDR3 covers 15 residues. V shed 0 bases, J shed 7 bases, and the junction held 7 bases outside the gene matches. Germline-derived CDR1 and CDR2 are MGHRA and YSYEKL. The CDR3 reads CASSQELLADGTQYF. Written as DNA, the CDR3 is TGCGCCAGCAGCCAAGAGTTACTAGCGGACGGGACCCAGTACTTC.

The J gene is TRBJ1-2, the V gene TRBV9, with D possibly matching TRBD1 (6 bases). The CDR3 is 13 amino acids. Trimming left V 3 bases short and J 8 bases short, with 14 bases between. The germline gives CDR1 SGDLS, CDR2 YYNGEE. The CDR3 loop reads CASSDPRGGGYTF. CDR3 nucleotides: TGTGCCAGCAGCGACCCCAGGGGTGGCGGCTACACCTTC.

The rearrangement uses TRBV7-8 and TRBJ2-3; possible D gene TRBD2, 6 bases. This CDR3 is built from 15 residues. Germline assignment: CDR1 SGHVS and CDR2 FQNEAQ. Trimming pared 8 bases from V and 0 bases from J, leaving 15 bases between. The CDR3 reads CASVLWRDSTDTQYF. The DNA for the CDR3 is TGTGCCAGCGTTCTTTGGCGGGACAGCACAGATACGCAGTATTTT.

The genes are TRBV5-1 and TRBJ1-2, with a tentative D call TRBD1 (5 bases). Per germline, CDR1 SGHRS and CDR2 YFSETQ. The CDR3 has 13 amino acids. V was clipped by 1 base and J by 8 bases, with 12 bases between them. The CDR3 here is CASSLQGREGYTF. DNA for the CDR3: TGCGCCAGCAGCTTGCAGGGAAGGGAAGGCTACACCTTC. Together with reference TRBV5-1 and TRBJ1-2, the CDR3 gives the full variable domain: KAGVTQTPRYLIKTRGQQVTLSCSPISGHRSVSWYQQTPGQGLQFLFEYFSETQRNKGNFPGRFSGRQFSNSRSEMNVSTLELGDSALYLCASSLQGREGYTFGSGTRLTVV.

This rearrangement joins TRBV5-1 to TRBJ2-1, with 9 bases lining up with TRBD2. CDR1 is SGHRS and CDR2 is YFSETQ in the germline V gene. The CDR3 sequence is 15 residues long. V trimming: 5 bases; J trimming: 4 bases; junction bases outside the gene matches: 7. This CDR3 reads CASRIASGAYNEQFF. The CDR3 DNA reads as TGCGCCAGCAGGATCGCTAGCGGGGCTTACAATGAGCAGTTCTTC.

CDR3 amino acids: CASGRQITGELFF. The CDR3, as DNA: TGTGCCAGCGGGCGACAGATCACCGGGGAGCTGTTTTTT. V gene TRBV2 combines with J gene TRBJ2-2, with D possibly TRBD1 on 5 matching bases. This CDR3 spans 13 amino acids. The germline CDR1 and CDR2 sequences are SNHLY and FYNNEI. V was shortened by 8 bases and J by 4 bases, with 11 bases between the two germline ends.

The chain is built from TRBV7-6 and TRBJ1-1; D is perhaps TRBD1 (5 bases). Trimming took off 0 bases at V and 0 bases at J, with 11 bases between the two ends. The germline CDR1 and CDR2 sequences are SGHVS and FNYEAQ. The CDR3 has 16 residues. For the CDR3, the DNA is TGTGCCAGCAGCTTAGCGCGGGGCGGACTGAACACTGAAGCTTTCTTT. This gives the protein CASSLARGGLNTEAFF.

This clone was seen a handful of times. The gene calls are TRBV6-2 or TRBV6-3 and TRBJ1-2; weak D call: TRBD1 (5 bases). The germline gives CDR1 MNHEY, CDR2 SVGEGT. V lost 2 bases to trimming and J lost 5 bases, with 18 bases between them. The CDR3 extends over 16 amino acids. The CDR3 DNA reads TGTGCCAGCAGTTACAACTCCAACCGGGGACTTTATGGCTACACCTTC. It codes for CASSYNSNRGLYGYTF.

This clone was seen only once. The chain employs TRBV3-1 (or the pseudogene TRBV3-2) and TRBJ1-4; possibly TRBD1 for D (6 bases). Germline V gene sequence: CDR1 LGHDT, CDR2 YNNKEL (reference sequence). This CDR3 contains 14 residues. V was trimmed by 1 base and J by 7 bases, leaving 10 bases between them. This CDR3 reads CASSQGRGGEKLFF. The CDR3 DNA sequence: TGTGCCAGCAGCCAAGGCAGGGGTGGTGAAAAACTGTTTTTT.

V is TRBV3-1 (or the pseudogene TRBV3-2) and J is TRBJ2-7, with D possibly being TRBD1 (6 bases). V shed 4 bases and J shed 4 bases, with 17 bases lying between them. The CDR3 length is 15 residues. Germline-derived CDR1 and CDR2 are LGHDT and YNNKEL (reference sequence). The DNA for the CDR3 is TGTGCCAGCAGCCTCAGCAGGGGAATAGGGTACGAGCAGTACTTC. Translation gives CASSLSRGIGYEQYF.

The rearrangement uses TRBV14 and TRBJ1-6; D gene ambiguous. The CDR3 consists of 14 residues. CDR1 SGHDN and CDR2 FVKESK come from the germline V gene. V was trimmed by 0 bases and J by 10 bases, leaving 10 bases between them. The CDR3 loop is CASSQESQLSPLHF. The CDR3 DNA sequence: TGTGCCAGCAGCCAAGAATCCCAGTTATCACCCCTCCACTTT.

The chain recombines TRBV24-1 with TRBJ1-5; 8 bases agree with TRBD1. CDR1 and CDR2 from the germline V gene are KGHDR and SFDVKD. This CDR3 region has 15 residues. Trimming took 4 bases from V and 7 from J; bases not matched to a gene: 8. The chain's CDR3 is CATSDPGQGEQPQHF. The CDR3, as DNA: TGTGCCACCAGTGACCCCGGACAGGGCGAACAGCCCCAGCATTTT.

The gene calls are TRBV7-2 and TRBJ2-5; TRBD2 agrees at 8 bases. The ends lost 1 base at V and 6 bases at J; junction bases unmatched: 10. Germline CDR1 and CDR2: SGHTA and FQGNSA. The CDR3 has 16 amino acids. In DNA, the CDR3 is TGTGCCAGCAGCTTAGAACGGGGGGGAGTCGTGAAGACCCAGTACTTC. The encoded protein is CASSLERGGVVKTQYF.

The chain carries TRBV9 and TRBJ2-2, with TRBD1 as a possible D gene (5 bases). The V end lost 4 bases, the J end lost 1 base, and 11 bases lay between the germline ends. Germline V gene lookup returns CDR1 SGDLS and CDR2 YYNGEE. This CDR3 is 15 amino acids long. The CDR3 DNA is TGTGCCAGCAGCAGACTGGGGCAGAACACCGGGGAGCTGTTTTTT. Amino acid sequence: CASSRLGQNTGELFF.

The CDR3 spells CASSIDPGQPSYEQYF. In nucleotides, the CDR3 is TGTGCCAGTAGTATAGATCCGGGACAGCCGTCCTACGAGCAGTACTTC. This sequence joins TRBV19 and TRBJ2-7; 7 nucleotides match TRBD1. There are 16 residues in the CDR3. The trim removed 0 bases at V and 1 base at J, leaving 6 bases unmatched. Germline values: CDR1 LNHDA, CDR2 SQIVND (reference sequence). Full variable domain (rest looked up from reference TRBV19 and TRBJ2-7): DGGITQSPKYLFRKEGQNVTLSCEQNLNHDAMYWYRQDPGQGLRLIYYSQIVNDFQKGDIAEGYSVSREKKESFPLTVTSAQKNPTAFYLCASSIDPGQPSYEQYFGPGTRLTVT.